Listed here are 12 T cell receptor beta chains from one sample, sequenced in a study of blood T cells in healthy people across ages. Primed by a sample-barcoded 5' primer and a J-beta primer mix, a second PCR proceeded for 7 to 11 cycles. TCRdb re-derived calls from the 5' RACE reads in MiXCR, one entry per CDR3 protein. The repertoire holds more than 900,000 distinct CDR3 sequences, with 29% as singletons. The data also belong to a second study, concerning T cells of mothers and their children.

The sequencing sample was made of blood. The receptor source for this set is a middle-aged woman in good health.

This clonotype counts as medium-sized (0.01 to 0.1%). The chain couples TRBV7-9 to TRBJ2-3; 14 nucleotides agree with TRBD2. CDR1 and CDR2 from the germline V gene are SEHNR and FQNEAQ (reference sequence). CDR3 size: 22 residues. J gave up 0 bases and V 5 bases, and 19 bases lay outside the gene matches. The CDR3 reads CASSGATGLAGGRWSSTDTQYF. The CDR3 region has the DNA TGTGCCAGCAGCGGGGCCACAGGACTAGCGGGGGGCCGGTGGAGTAGCACAGATACGCAGTATTTT. Full variable domain (rest looked up from reference TRBV7-9 and TRBJ2-3): DTGVSQNPRHKITKRGQNVTFRCDPISEHNRLYWYRQTLGQGPEFLTYFQNEAQLEKSRLLSDRFSAERPKGSFSTLEIQRTEQGDSAMYLCASSGATGLAGGRWSSTDTQYFGPGTRLTVL.

In its sample, this clonotype was seen many times. This chain connects TRBV18 to TRBJ2-7, with TRBD2 matching 7 bases. J lost 7 bases, V lost 0 bases, and 3 bases had no gene match. This CDR3 contains 13 residues. The germline V gene encodes CDR1 KGHSH and CDR2 LQKENI. The CDR3 here is CASSPPTGGEQYF. As DNA, the CDR3 is TGTGCCAGCTCACCACCGACGGGGGGTGAGCAGTACTTC.

The chain is built from TRBV28 and TRBJ1-4; D possibly corresponds to TRBD1 (5 bases). The germline V gene has CDR1 MDHEN and CDR2 SYDVKM. V lost 5 bases, J lost 7 bases, and 20 bases lay in between. This CDR3 has 16 amino acids. The CDR3 coding sequence is TGTGCCAGCAGTCCCTCGGGAGGGGACCCTTTTGAAAAACTGTTTTTT. It yields the protein CASSPSGGDPFEKLFF. Full variable domain (outside the CDR3, taken from reference TRBV28 and TRBJ1-4): DVKVTQSSRYLVKRTGEKVFLECVQDMDHENMFWYRQDPGLGLRLIYFSYDVKMKEKGDIPEGYSVSREKKERFSLILESASTNQTSMYLCASSPSGGDPFEKLFFGSGTQLSVL.

Many counts were recorded for this clonotype. One junction end disagrees with the germline gene, perhaps due to a read error. The rearrangement joins TRBV20-1 to TRBJ2-1, with D hard to call. Germline CDR1 DFQATT, CDR2 SNEGSKA (reference sequence). The CDR3 has 14 amino acids. Written as DNA, the CDR3 is TGCAGTGCTAGAGATGGCCCACTTAGGAATGAACAGTTCTTC. Protein product: CSARDGPLRNEQFF.

The chain combines TRBV20-1 with TRBJ2-5, with 7 bases lining up with TRBD2. Germline values: CDR1 DFQATT, CDR2 SNEGSKA (reference sequence). This CDR3 comprises 14 residues. J gave up 7 bases and V 5 bases, and 13 bases lay outside the gene matches. The CDR3 sequence is CSAGTTIAGGTQYF. The CDR3 DNA reads as TGCAGTGCTGGAACTACGATAGCGGGTGGGACCCAGTACTTC.

The rearrangement joins TRBV20-1 to TRBJ1-6; 7 bases align to TRBD1. Looked up from germline, CDR1 is DFQATT and CDR2 is SNEGSKA (reference sequence). CDR3 length equals 14 residues. The J segment lost 8 bases and the V segment lost 6 bases, leaving 10 bases of the junction unmatched. The CDR3 sequence: CSAQRQGRDSPLHF. The CDR3 nucleotides read TGCAGTGCCCAACGACAGGGCCGTGATTCACCCCTCCACTTT.

V gene TRBV7-2 combines with J gene TRBJ1-1; maybe TRBD1 (5 bases). This CDR3 spans 15 amino acids. Germline V gene data show CDR1 as SGHTA and CDR2 as FQGNSA. Trimming pared 5 bases from V and 3 bases from J, leaving 16 bases between. The CDR3 coding sequence is TGTGCCAGCAGCCCCCGTCCAGGGAGGGACACTGAAGCTTTCTTT. It specifies CASSPRPGRDTEAFF.

V is TRBV29-1 and J is TRBJ1-2; weak D call: TRBD1 (6 bases). The length of the CDR3 is 14 residues. The V gene lost 1 base and the J gene lost 3 bases, with 12 bases spanning the gap. CDR1 is SQVTM, CDR2 ANQGSEA, per germline. The CDR3 here is CSVEGQGTHYGYTF. Written as DNA, the CDR3 is TGCAGCGTTGAAGGTCAGGGGACCCACTATGGCTACACCTTC. Supplemented by reference TRBV29-1 and TRBJ1-2, the full variable domain reads SAVISQKPSRDICQRGTSLTIQCQVDSQVTMMFWYRQQPGQSLTLIATANQGSEATYESGFVIDKFPISRPNLTFSTLTVSNMSPEDSSIYLCSVEGQGTHYGYTFGSGTRLTVV.

The table lists this clonotype with a few counts. This chain uses TRBV6-6 with TRBJ1-2; D is unclear. The CDR3 extends over 12 amino acids. Trimming took off 2 bases at V and 5 bases at J, with 6 bases between the two ends. Germline V CDR1 and CDR2: MNHNY, SVGAGI (reference sequence). As DNA, the CDR3 is TGTGCCAGCAGTTACGAAACTTATGGCTACACCTTC. This codes for CASSYETYGYTF.

This clonotype was counted ten times or more. Here the CDR3 DNA reads TGTGCCTCCGGTGGCAGTTTGAACACAGATACGCAGTATTTT. Translation: CASGGSLNTDTQYF. The chain carries TRBV2 and TRBJ2-3; D is uncertain. The ends were cut back, 11 bases at V and 2 bases at J, with 17 bases in the middle. The CDR3 spans 14 residues. Germline V gives CDR1 SNHLY, CDR2 FYNNEI.

The rearrangement uses TRBV9 and TRBJ2-5, with D unresolved. Germline values: CDR1 SGDLS, CDR2 YYNGEE. The V gene lost 3 bases and the J gene lost 0 bases, with 9 bases spanning the gap. The CDR3 covers 14 residues. CDR3 region: CASSGPTYQETQYF. In DNA, the CDR3 is TGTGCCAGCAGCGGCCCAACGTACCAAGAGACCCAGTACTTC. Full variable domain (remainder filled in from reference TRBV9 and TRBJ2-5): DSGVTQTPKHLITATGQRVTLRCSPRSGDLSVYWYQQSLDQGLQFLIQYYNGEERAKGNILERFSAQQFPDLHSELNLSSLELGDSALYFCASSGPTYQETQYFGPGTRLLVL.

The V call is TRBV18, the J call TRBJ2-5, with D perhaps given as TRBD1 or TRBD2 (5 bases each). Gene TRBJ2-7 matches the end of the DNA better, so the J call may be wrong. The germline V gene has CDR1 KGHSH and CDR2 LQKENI. This CDR3 has 14 amino acids. CDR3 amino acids: CASSPGYGGYEQYF. The CDR3 region has the DNA TGTGCCAGCTCACCCGGCTATGGGGGCTACGAGCAGTACTTC.